What follows are 9 T cell receptor beta chains derived from one specimen sequenced in a study of response to subunit inactivated influenza vaccine. One entry per CDR3 protein results from TCRdb running MiXCR on the RT-PCR reads. Found here are hundreds of thousands of distinct CDR3 sequences, approximately 15% of them singletons; the top ten hold less than 7%. Sequencing used PBMCs from blood, obtained 14 days before vaccination. The receptors shown here come from a man in his forties or fifties who received an inactivated influenza vaccine.

The rearrangement uses TRBV5-5 and TRBJ2-6; TRBD2 matches at 7 bases. CDR3 length: 16 residues. The V segment lost 5 bases and the J segment 0 bases; nucleotides outside the gene matches: 5. Germline V gene data show CDR1 as SGHKS and CDR2 as YYEKEE (reference sequence). The CDR3 reads CASRGGVYSGANVLTF. DNA of the CDR3: TGTGCCAGCAGGGGAGGGGTTTACTCTGGGGCCAACGTCCTGACTTTC. The whole variable domain, filled in from reference TRBV5-5 and TRBJ2-6, reads DAGVTQSPTHLIKTRGQQVTLRCSPISGHKSVSWYQQVLGQGPQFIFQYYEKEERGRGNFPDRFSARQFPNYSSELNVNALLLGDSALYLCASRGGVYSGANVLTFGAGSRLTVL.

This chain joins TRBV3-1 and TRBJ1-2, with 7 bases aligning to TRBD1. Germline loops: CDR1 LGHDT, CDR2 YNNKEL (reference sequence). V was pared by 6 bases and J by 0 bases, with 7 bases of the junction left unmatched. This CDR3 is 15 amino acids long. In DNA, the CDR3 is TGTGCCAGCAGTTCCACCGGGACAGCTAACTATGGCTACACCTTC. It translates to CASSSTGTANYGYTF.

This chain joins TRBV2 and TRBJ1-2; D not resolved. CDR1 and CDR2 from the germline V gene are SNHLY and FYNNEI. With 6 bases removed from V and 7 bases from J, the gap between germline ends came to 12 bases. The CDR3 totals 12 residues. The CDR3 DNA reads TGTGCCAGCAGAATCGAAATGTTTGGCTACACCTTC. Its protein product is CASRIEMFGYTF.

In its sample, this clonotype was seen a few times. This chain uses TRBV5-1 with TRBJ2-1; a weak D match, TRBD2 (6 bases). CDR3 length: 15 residues. Germline values: CDR1 SGHRS, CDR2 YFSETQ. Between the trimmed V and J ends, which lost 5 bases and 8 bases, there was a span of 20 bases. In nucleotides, the CDR3 is TGCGCCAGCAGAAAGGGACTTCGATCCGGGGATGAGCAGTTCTTC. Its protein product is CASRKGLRSGDEQFF. The whole variable domain, filled in from reference TRBV5-1 and TRBJ2-1, reads KAGVTQTPRYLIKTRGQQVTLSCSPISGHRSVSWYQQTPGQGLQFLFEYFSETQRNKGNFPGRFSGRQFSNSRSEMNVSTLELGDSALYLCASRKGLRSGDEQFFGPGTRLTVL.

This clonotype was observed a few times. The chain links TRBV30 to TRBJ2-7; D assignment may be TRBD1 or TRBD2 (6 bases each). V was cut by 5 bases and J by 2 bases, with 22 bases left in between. Per germline, CDR1 GTSNPN and CDR2 SVGIG (reference sequence). The CDR3 covers 16 residues. In DNA form, the CDR3 reads TGTGCCTGGTCACCGGGACACCCTCCGGGGGCCTACGAGCAGTACTTC. This codes for CAWSPGHPPGAYEQYF.

The chain has TRBV20-1 and TRBJ2-5; 10 nucleotides align to TRBD1. This CDR3 has 13 residues. V shed 6 bases and J 5 bases; nucleotides not matched to a gene: 6. CDR1 and CDR2 (germline): DFQATT, SNEGSKA (reference sequence). The CDR3 nucleotides read TGCAGTGCAACCGGACAGGGGGTGGAGACCCAGTACTTC. This sequence encodes CSATGQGVETQYF.

V is TRBV6-2 or TRBV6-3 and J is TRBJ1-5, with D perhaps TRBD1 (5 bases). CDR3 length: 17 amino acids. From germline, CDR1 is MNHEY and CDR2 SVGEGT. V was trimmed by 3 bases and J by 3 bases, leaving 18 bases between them. The CDR3 here is CASSYGLGREDNQPQHF. The CDR3 nucleotides are TGTGCCAGCAGTTATGGTCTGGGCAGGGAGGACAATCAGCCCCAGCATTTT.

The V call is TRBV5-6, the J call TRBJ2-1, with unresolved D. Trimming removed 1 base at V and 6 bases at J, with 14 bases between. This CDR3 is 15 amino acids long. CDR1 and CDR2 from the germline V gene are SGHDT and YYEEEE. The CDR3 bases are TGTGCCAGCAGCTTGAATGATGTACCCGTCAATGAGCAGTTCTTC. This translates into CASSLNDVPVNEQFF. The full variable domain, rest sourced from reference TRBV5-6 and TRBJ2-1, is DAGVTQSPTHLIKTRGQQVTLRCSPKSGHDTVSWYQQALGQGPQFIFQYYEEEERQRGNFPDRFSGHQFPNYSSELNVNALLLGDSALYLCASSLNDVPVNEQFFGPGTRLTVL.

This clonotype was counted only a few times. The chain employs TRBV6-5 and TRBJ1-1; D remains ambiguous. CDR3 length: 14 amino acids. Looked up from germline, CDR1 is MNHEY and CDR2 is SVGAGI. V was cut by 2 bases and J by 3 bases, with 10 bases left in between. In DNA, the CDR3 is TGTGCCAGCAGTTACGAAAGCCAAGACACTGAAGCTTTCTTT. Translated, it gives CASSYESQDTEAFF.